This entry is about one T cell receptor beta chain. Its antigen is as yet unknown. The data belong to a study of identical twins. Study observations and caveats: Some out-of-frame alpha sequences were shared by twins, and these showed excess low generation probability.

TCRdb re-derived calls from the 5' RACE reads in MiXCR, one entry per CDR3 protein. Counted here are 470,000 or so distinct CDR3 sequences, 20% to 25% occurring once; the ten biggest clones make up about 3%. Trimming cost V 5 bases and J 12 bases, with 20 bases left between them. The CDR3 spans 13 residues. Germline CDR1 MGHRA, CDR2 YSYEKL. These sequences were also reported in another study, on T cells expressing NK-cell markers. That paper adds: It was from sorted CD3+CD56+NKG2C+, CD3+CD56+NKG2C- and CD3+CD56-NKG2C+ T cells that TCR beta repertoires came. In about six donors, dominant NKG2C+ clonotypes were roughly 1.0-7.5% of CD8+ T cells.

Sequenced material: CD4+ T cells sorted from blood. The J gene is TRBJ2-7, the V gene TRBV4-1; D gene ambiguous. This TCR was sampled from a woman under 30 in good health. As DNA, the CDR3 is TGCGCCAGCAGCAGCTATCCCGAGGTCCCTGGGTACTTC. Translating it yields CASSSYPEVPGYF.